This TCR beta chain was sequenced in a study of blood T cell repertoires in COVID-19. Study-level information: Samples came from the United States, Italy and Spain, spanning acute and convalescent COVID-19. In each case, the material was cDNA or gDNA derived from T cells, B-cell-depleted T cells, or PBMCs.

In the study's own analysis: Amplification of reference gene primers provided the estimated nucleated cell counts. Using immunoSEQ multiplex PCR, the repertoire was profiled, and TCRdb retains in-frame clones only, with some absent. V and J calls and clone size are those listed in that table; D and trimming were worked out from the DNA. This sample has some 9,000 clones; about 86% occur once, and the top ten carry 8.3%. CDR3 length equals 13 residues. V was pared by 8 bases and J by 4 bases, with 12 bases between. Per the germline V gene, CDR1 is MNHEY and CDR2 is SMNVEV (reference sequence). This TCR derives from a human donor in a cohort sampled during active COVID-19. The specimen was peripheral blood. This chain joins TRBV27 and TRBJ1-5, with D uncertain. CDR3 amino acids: CASATQENQPQHF. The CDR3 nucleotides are TGTGCCAGCGCCACCCAGGAAAATCAGCCCCAGCATTTT.